These 23 T cell receptor beta chains were all obtained from the same sample, sequenced in a study of cytomegalovirus exposure and HLA in healthy donors. The PCR had 60 Vbeta and 13 Jbeta primers. The repertoire was sequenced with immunoSEQ multiplex PCR; TCRdb's copy has only in-frame clones and lacks some. The table records some 150,000 clones, around 86% of them present only once. Material: PBMCs. The receptors were gathered from a female donor in good health and CMV-seronegative.

The chain's CDR3 is CASSYGDRGSEKLFF. The CDR3 DNA is TGTGCCAGCAGTTATGGGGACAGGGGTAGTGAAAAACTGTTTTTT. This chain links TRBV6-5 with TRBJ1-4; 10 bases align to TRBD1. CDR3 length equals 15 residues. Germline V CDR1 and CDR2: MNHEY, SVGAGI. V shed 3 bases, J shed 7 bases, and the junction held 5 bases outside the gene matches.

The chain carries TRBV27 and TRBJ2-1; 10 bases map to TRBD2. CDR3 length: 15 amino acids. The germline gives CDR1 MNHEY, CDR2 SMNVEV (reference sequence). The junction had 11 bases not matched to a gene; V was cut back by 3 bases and J by 12 bases. This chain's CDR3 is CASSLRLAGVYGQFF. CDR3 bases: TGTGCCAGCAGTTTGCGTCTAGCGGGAGTTTACGGGCAGTTCTTC.

The chain employs TRBV9 and TRBJ1-3, with TRBD1 identical over 7 bases. J lost 0 bases, V lost 4 bases, and 7 bases had no gene match. Germline V gene data show CDR1 as SGDLS and CDR2 as YYNGEE. This CDR3 has 16 amino acids. The CDR3 protein is CASSPRDSSSGNTIYF. In DNA, the CDR3 is TGTGCCAGCAGCCCTCGGGACAGCAGCTCTGGAAACACCATATATTTT.

The V and J genes are TRBV28 and TRBJ2-7; TRBD1 aligns across 9 bases. This CDR3 comprises 15 residues. V shed 3 bases, J shed 5 bases, and the junction held 8 bases outside the gene matches. Looked up from germline, CDR1 is MDHEN and CDR2 is SYDVKM. Written as DNA, the CDR3 is TGTGCCAGCAGTTTGTCCGGGACAGGGTCCCACGAGCAGTACTTC. It encodes CASSLSGTGSHEQYF.

Here the CDR3 DNA reads TGTGCCAGCAGCTTAGGGTGGCTAGCGGGAGTCTCAGATACGCAGTATTTT. The encoded protein is CASSLGWLAGVSDTQYF. The J gene is TRBJ2-3, the V gene TRBV7-6, with 10 bases that match TRBD2. The germline gives CDR1 SGHVS, CDR2 FNYEAQ. The V gene end was trimmed by 1 base and the J gene end by 4 bases; junction bases not matched to a gene: 8. The CDR3 covers 17 residues.

As for this clone: Other nucleotide sequences in the sample specify the same CDR3. V and J are TRBV27 and TRBJ1-2; the match to TRBD1 covers 7 bases. The germline CDR1 and CDR2 sequences are MNHEY and SMNVEV (reference sequence). CDR3 length: 13 residues. With 4 bases clipped from V and 4 bases from J, the junction kept 3 bases outside the gene matches. The CDR3 loop reads CASSYRDSYGYTF. The CDR3 coding sequence is TGTGCCAGCAGTTATAGGGACAGCTATGGCTACACCTTC.

V and J are TRBV6-1 and TRBJ1-4; D unresolved. CDR3 length: 12 residues. Germline V gene data show CDR1 as MNHNS and CDR2 as SASEGT. V was pared by 8 bases and J by 8 bases, with 12 bases between. CDR3 amino acids: CASRSGNEKLFF. CDR3 bases: TGTGCCAGCCGGTCCGGGAACGAAAAACTGTTTTTT.

The CDR3 reads CASSSGTGLTDTQYF. The CDR3 coding sequence is TGCGCCAGCAGCTCAGGAACAGGTCTCACAGATACGCAGTATTTT. V usage is TRBV5-1 and J usage is TRBJ2-3, with D perhaps TRBD1 (5 bases). The V end was cut by 3 bases, the J end by 2 bases, with 13 bases between. Per the germline V gene, CDR1 is SGHRS and CDR2 is YFSETQ. This CDR3 spans 15 amino acids.

J is TRBJ1-1 and V is TRBV27; D uncertain. Germline-derived CDR1 and CDR2 are MNHEY and SMNVEV (reference sequence). This CDR3 is 13 amino acids long. V lost 2 bases and J 4 bases, leaving 8 bases between the germline ends. Here the CDR3 DNA reads TGTGCCAGCAGTTTACGCAGGCCCACTGAAGCTTTCTTT. This sequence encodes CASSLRRPTEAFF.

The chain carries TRBV27 and TRBJ2-7; 7 nucleotides agree with TRBD1. Trimming at V came to 3 bases and at J to 2 bases, leaving 4 bases not matched to a gene. The germline gives CDR1 MNHEY, CDR2 SMNVEV (reference sequence). The CDR3 spans 14 residues. The CDR3 protein is CASSFEGQAYEQYF. The CDR3 nucleotides read TGTGCCAGCAGTTTTGAAGGACAGGCCTACGAGCAGTACTTC.

This chain connects TRBV9 to TRBJ2-7, with 14 bases fitting TRBD2. The length of the CDR3 is 15 residues. J lost 5 bases, V lost 0 bases, and 1 base had no gene match. Germline V gene sequence: CDR1 SGDLS, CDR2 YYNGEE. The CDR3 protein is CASSVGGLAGDEQYF. The CDR3 DNA sequence: TGTGCCAGCAGCGTAGGGGGACTAGCGGGAGACGAGCAGTACTTC.

The chain combines TRBV29-1 with TRBJ2-1; 11 bases match TRBD2. CDR1 is SQVTM and CDR2 is ANQGSEA in the germline V gene. This CDR3 is built from 13 residues. J was trimmed by 6 bases and V by 2 bases; bases with no gene match: 0. The DNA of the CDR3 is TGCAGCGTTGAACTAGCGGGAGGCAATGAGCAGTTCTTC. This sequence encodes CSVELAGGNEQFF.

The J gene is TRBJ2-1, the V gene TRBV7-2; D is ambiguous. Germline loops: CDR1 SGHTA, CDR2 FQGNSA. The CDR3 is 13 residues long. V lost 1 base, J lost 9 bases, and 10 bases lay in between. Here the CDR3 reads CASSLVGAVEQFF. The CDR3 DNA is TGTGCCAGCAGCTTAGTGGGTGCGGTTGAGCAGTTCTTC.

V is TRBV28 and J is TRBJ2-7; 7 nucleotides agree with TRBD2. Germline-derived CDR1 and CDR2 are MDHEN and SYDVKM. The CDR3 contains 16 residues. The J segment lost 0 bases and the V segment lost 5 bases, leaving 10 bases of the junction unmatched. CDR3 residues: CASSGGGQLISYEQYF. For the CDR3, the DNA is TGTGCCAGCAGTGGGGGAGGGCAACTAATCTCCTACGAGCAGTACTTC.

This clone appeared a single time. The V and J genes are TRBV28 and TRBJ1-5; 7 nucleotides agree with TRBD1. J gave up 4 bases and V 8 bases, and 11 bases lay outside the gene matches. The CDR3 contains 15 residues. From germline, CDR1 is MDHEN and CDR2 SYDVKM. This CDR3 reads CASRNRGATNQPQHF. CDR3 coding DNA: TGTGCCAGCCGCAACAGGGGCGCTACGAATCAGCCCCAGCATTTT.

The chain combines TRBV7-9 with TRBJ1-4, with 8 bases matching TRBD1. CDR1 and CDR2 (germline): SEHNR, FQNEAQ (reference sequence). The CDR3 extends over 14 amino acids. Trimming removed 5 bases from V and 2 bases from J; junction bases left unmatched: 1. The DNA of the CDR3 is TGTGCCAGCAGCCGACAGGGGACTAATGAAAAACTGTTTTTT. Residues: CASSRQGTNEKLFF.

This chain joins TRBV18 and TRBJ1-4, with TRBD1 matching 7 bases. The germline V gene has CDR1 KGHSH and CDR2 LQKENI. J was trimmed by 4 bases and V by 5 bases; bases with no gene match: 10. The length of the CDR3 is 16 residues. The CDR3 protein is CASSEGPGQFNEKLFF. CDR3 bases: TGTGCCAGCTCAGAGGGACCGGGACAGTTTAATGAAAAACTGTTTTTT.

This clone has a single count. V and J are TRBV28 and TRBJ1-5, with 8 bases identical to TRBD1. Unmatched junction bases numbered 7, after V lost 6 bases and J lost 6 bases. CDR1 and CDR2 (germline): MDHEN, SYDVKM. The CDR3 covers 14 residues. In DNA, the CDR3 is TGTGCCAGCAGCCCGGACAGGGATGGTCAGCCCCAGCATTTT. It specifies CASSPDRDGQPQHF.

This chain links TRBV10-3 with TRBJ1-2, with a possible D match to TRBD1 (6 bases). CDR3 length equals 15 residues. Germline lookup yields CDR1 ENHRY and CDR2 SYGVKD. V lost 3 bases and J lost 7, with 18 bases in between. DNA of the CDR3: TGTGCCATCAGTGACCCAACATTCCCCAGGGGTGGCTACACCTTC. This gives the protein CAISDPTFPRGGYTF.

The genes are TRBV9 and TRBJ1-2, with TRBD1 identical over 7 bases. CDR1 and CDR2 (germline): SGDLS, YYNGEE. V lost 0 bases to trimming and J lost 6 bases; unmatched junction nucleotides: 11. This CDR3 is 16 amino acids long. DNA of the CDR3: TGTGCCAGCAGCGTAGACCCGGGGAACAGGGGCCATGGCTACACCTTC. It is translated as CASSVDPGNRGHGYTF.

V is TRBV9 and J is TRBJ2-3, with TRBD2 matching 7 bases. In germline, CDR1 is SGDLS, CDR2 YYNGEE. The V gene end was trimmed by 0 bases and the J gene end by 2 bases; junction bases not matched to a gene: 3. The CDR3 has 15 amino acids. The CDR3 sequence is CASSVGLAVTDTQYF. The CDR3 DNA follows: TGTGCCAGCAGCGTAGGCCTAGCGGTCACAGATACGCAGTATTTT.

The V call is TRBV6-1, the J call TRBJ2-7, with a possible D match to TRBD1 (5 bases). Germline V lookup: CDR1 MNHNS, CDR2 SASEGT. The V and J ends lost 0 bases and 2 bases respectively, with 17 bases between them. CDR3 length: 17 amino acids. The CDR3 DNA follows: TGTGCCAGCAGTGAAGCGCAGAGACAGAGGTCCCCCTACGAGCAGTACTTC. Its translation is CASSEAQRQRSPYEQYF.

This clone was seen only once. This chain connects TRBV10-3 to TRBJ1-4; no firm D call. The CDR3 sequence is 14 residues long. Germline values: CDR1 ENHRY, CDR2 SYGVKD. Trimming took off 4 bases at V and 4 bases at J, with 10 bases between the two ends. The CDR3 nucleotides are TGTGCCATCAGTGTTGCAGGAAATAATGAAAAACTGTTTTTT. Protein: CAISVAGNNEKLFF.